The 5 T cell receptor beta chains listed next were all sequenced from one sample in a study of cytomegalovirus exposure and HLA in healthy donors. It was with 60 Vbeta and 13 Jbeta primers that the PCR ran. Method: immunoSEQ multiplex PCR; TCRdb's copy keeps in-frame clones and lacks some. The sample carries around 200,000 clones, around four fifths recorded once. The sequencing sample was made of PBMCs. These receptors originate from a woman in her forties in good health and CMV-seronegative.

The rearrangement links TRBV10-1 to TRBJ1-5, with TRBD1 matching over 8 bases. The V and J ends lost 7 bases and 6 bases, in that order; junction bases with no gene match: 17. The CDR3 extends over 17 amino acids. CDR1 is WNHNN and CDR2 is SYGVQD in the germline V gene (reference sequence). The CDR3 DNA sequence: TGCGCCAGCATAGGCCACGTGGACAGGGTAGTAGGTCAGCCCCAGCATTTT. It codes for CASIGHVDRVVGQPQHF.

This chain links TRBV5-8 with TRBJ1-1; D unresolved. Germline V gene data show CDR1 as SGHTS and CDR2 as YDEGEE. This CDR3 is 13 amino acids long. Trimming took off 1 base at V and 3 bases at J, with 7 bases between the two ends. CDR3: CASSLLLYTEAFF. The CDR3 nucleotides read TGTGCCAGCAGCTTGTTACTGTACACTGAAGCTTTCTTT.

The J gene is TRBJ1-5, the V gene TRBV4-1; 7 nucleotides match TRBD1. CDR3 size: 16 residues. V lost 3 bases to trimming and J lost 4 bases; unmatched junction nucleotides: 9. The V gene's germline CDR1 is MGHRA and CDR2 YSYEKL. The CDR3 DNA reads as TGCGCCAGCAGCCAGCCTCGACAGGGCTCTAATCAGCCCCAGCATTTT. Translated: CASSQPRQGSNQPQHF.

V gene TRBV18 combines with J gene TRBJ1-4; D might be TRBD1 (5 bases). Trimming stripped 6 bases from V and 7 bases from J, with 18 bases between. The germline V gene encodes CDR1 KGHSH and CDR2 LQKENI. The CDR3 totals 15 residues. In nucleotides, the CDR3 is TGTGCCAGCTCTCTTAGCCAGGGCTTTGGTGAAAAACTGTTTTTT. This encodes CASSLSQGFGEKLFF.

The V call is TRBV7-2, the J call TRBJ2-2; the match to TRBD2 covers 9 bases. With 1 base clipped from V and 2 bases from J, the junction kept 2 bases outside the gene matches. In germline, CDR1 is SGHTA, CDR2 FQGNSA. CDR3 size: 16 residues. CDR3 sequence reads: CASSLVAGVNTGELFF. As DNA, the CDR3 is TGTGCCAGCAGCTTAGTAGCGGGAGTAAACACCGGGGAGCTGTTTTTT.